The 19 T cell receptor beta chains listed next were all sequenced from one sample in a study of blood T cell repertoires in COVID-19. Libraries were prepared by immunoSEQ multiplex PCR; TCRdb keeps only in-frame clonotypes and omits some of them. The table shows 250,000 to 350,000 clones, with about nine tenths occurring only once. Sequences were obtained from peripheral blood. The receptors stem from a woman aged 25 to 39 with COVID-19, enrolled during active disease.

The chain carries TRBV29-1 and TRBJ1-1, with D maybe TRBD1 (5 bases). This CDR3 contains 14 residues. The V and J ends lost 6 bases and 1 base respectively, with 15 bases between them. Germline CDR1 reads SQVTM; CDR2 reads ANQGSEA. CDR3 region: CSVRTRGANTEAFF. The CDR3 DNA reads TGCAGCGTGAGGACGCGGGGCGCGAACACTGAAGCTTTCTTT.

The V and J genes are TRBV28 and TRBJ1-6; 9 bases align to TRBD1. CDR1 is MDHEN, CDR2 SYDVKM, per germline. The CDR3 sequence is 14 residues long. V lost 4 bases and J lost 7; bases outside the gene matches: 2. The CDR3 loop reads CASSSGQGNSPLHF. In DNA, the CDR3 is TGTGCCAGCAGTTCGGGACAGGGAAATTCACCCCTCCACTTT.

The V gene is TRBV4-1, the J gene TRBJ1-1, with 11 bases that match TRBD1. The ends lost 4 bases at V and 6 bases at J; junction bases unmatched: 10. The CDR3 sequence is 16 residues long. Germline values: CDR1 MGHRA, CDR2 YSYEKL. Written as DNA, the CDR3 is TGCGCCAGCAGCCGAGAGTCCGGGACAGGGGGTTCTGAAGCTTTCTTT. Residues: CASSRESGTGGSEAFF.

The chain recombines TRBV7-9 with TRBJ2-3; no firm D call. The V end lost 8 bases, the J end lost 6 bases, and 12 bases lay between the germline ends. Germline V gene sequence: CDR1 SEHNR, CDR2 FQNEAQ (reference sequence). The CDR3 runs 12 residues. The CDR3 DNA is TGTGCCAGCCTCCGGTCCTCCGATACGCAGTATTTT. It yields the protein CASLRSSDTQYF. Full variable domain (rest looked up from reference TRBV7-9 and TRBJ2-3): DTGVSQNPRHKITKRGQNVTFRCDPISEHNRLYWYRQTLGQGPEFLTYFQNEAQLEKSRLLSDRFSAERPKGSFSTLEIQRTEQGDSAMYLCASLRSSDTQYFGPGTRLTVL.

The chain is built from TRBV30 and TRBJ2-7, with a tentative D call TRBD2 (5 bases). The V and J ends lost 8 bases and 3 bases respectively, with 17 bases between them. Germline CDR1 reads GTSNPN; CDR2 reads SVGIG (reference sequence). The CDR3 has 13 residues. The DNA of the CDR3 is TGTGCCCTATGGTGGGGAGAAAGCTACGAGCAGTACTTC. This translates into CALWWGESYEQYF.

The J gene is TRBJ2-2, the V gene TRBV7-6; 13 nucleotides match TRBD2. The CDR3 runs 19 residues. Trimming removed 4 bases from V and 2 bases from J; junction bases left unmatched: 10. CDR1 SGHVS and CDR2 FNYEAQ come from the germline V gene. CDR3 nucleotides: TGTGCCAGCAGCTCGATACGGACTAGCGGGAGAGGAAACACCGGGGAGCTGTTTTTT. It yields the protein CASSSIRTSGRGNTGELFF.

The chain combines TRBV4-1 with TRBJ2-7, with TRBD1 matching 7 bases. V trimming: 0 bases; J trimming: 6 bases; junction bases outside the gene matches: 8. This CDR3 comprises 15 residues. Germline loops: CDR1 MGHRA, CDR2 YSYEKL. The chain's CDR3 is CASSQDRDRKVEQYF. CDR3 nucleotides: TGCGCCAGCAGCCAAGATCGGGACAGAAAGGTCGAGCAGTACTTC.

This chain connects TRBV30 to TRBJ1-2; D unclear. Germline V gene data show CDR1 as GTSNPN and CDR2 as SVGIG (reference sequence). V was trimmed by 5 bases and J by 5 bases, leaving 9 bases between them. This CDR3 has 11 amino acids. This CDR3 is CAWGPGYGYTF. CDR3 coding DNA: TGTGCCTGGGGGCCGGGGTATGGCTACACCTTC.

This clone was counted only a few times. This chain connects TRBV10-3 to TRBJ1-6, with 7 bases aligning to TRBD1. Germline V gene lookup returns CDR1 ENHRY and CDR2 SYGVKD. Losses at the gene ends were 5 bases for V and 5 bases for J; bases not matched to a gene: 12. There are 17 residues in the CDR3. The DNA for the CDR3 is TGTGCCATCAGTACCTCTTTCAGGGACAGCAATAATTCACCCCTCCACTTT. Protein product: CAISTSFRDSNNSPLHF.

J is TRBJ2-4 and V is TRBV25-1; a weak D match, TRBD1 (6 bases). CDR3 length: 17 residues. Germline V gene data show CDR1 as MGHDK and CDR2 as SYGVNS. V lost 5 bases to trimming and J lost 0 bases, with 17 bases between them. This CDR3 reads CASSSTKTGLAKNIQYF. The CDR3 nucleotides are TGTGCCAGCAGTTCTACCAAGACAGGACTAGCCAAAAACATTCAGTACTTC.

This clone occurred a few times. J is TRBJ1-4 and V is TRBV9, with 10 bases fitting TRBD1. CDR1 and CDR2 from the germline V gene are SGDLS and YYNGEE. The ends lost 4 bases at V and 7 bases at J; junction bases unmatched: 7. The CDR3 length is 15 residues. The CDR3 DNA sequence: TGTGCCAGCAGCACTCGGACAGGGGGGGTTGAAAAACTGTTTTTT. Its translation is CASSTRTGGVEKLFF.

The rearrangement links TRBV5-6 to TRBJ1-3; D remains unclear. The CDR3 has 15 residues. Germline values: CDR1 SGHDT, CDR2 YYEEEE. V lost 4 bases, J lost 0 bases, and 11 bases lay in between. Here the CDR3 DNA reads TGTGCCAGCAGCCTTACGGGGAGCTCTGGAAACACCATATATTTT. Translating it yields CASSLTGSSGNTIYF.

This clone was seen once. V is TRBV28 and J is TRBJ2-1; 9 bases are a match to TRBD1. CDR3 length: 15 amino acids. Trimming cost V 5 bases and J 5 bases; bases outside gene matches: 7. Germline V lookup: CDR1 MDHEN, CDR2 SYDVKM. In DNA form, the CDR3 reads TGTGCCAGCAGTCCGGGGGACAGGGATCACAATGAGCAGTTCTTC. Its translation is CASSPGDRDHNEQFF. The whole variable domain, filled in from reference TRBV28 and TRBJ2-1, reads DVKVTQSSRYLVKRTGEKVFLECVQDMDHENMFWYRQDPGLGLRLIYFSYDVKMKEKGDIPEGYSVSREKKERFSLILESASTNQTSMYLCASSPGDRDHNEQFFGPGTRLTVL.

The V gene is TRBV25-1, the J gene TRBJ1-3; tentatively, D is TRBD1 (6 bases). The germline V gene encodes CDR1 MGHDK and CDR2 SYGVNS. CDR3 length: 14 amino acids. V was clipped by 5 bases and J by 4 bases, with 12 bases between them. CDR3 in DNA: TGTGCCAGCAGTCAAACAGGGTGGGGAAACACCATATATTTT. Its protein is CASSQTGWGNTIYF. Full variable domain (remainder filled in from reference TRBV25-1 and TRBJ1-3): EADIYQTPRYLVIGTGKKITLECSQTMGHDKMYWYQQDPGMELHLIHYSYGVNSTEKGDLSSESTVSRIRTEHFPLTLESARPSHTSQYLCASSQTGWGNTIYFGEGSWLTVV.

The chain is built from TRBV28 and TRBJ1-3, with D unresolved. Trimming removed 6 bases from V and 5 bases from J, with 5 bases in between. The CDR3 extends over 11 amino acids. CDR1 is MDHEN, CDR2 SYDVKM, per germline. The CDR3, as DNA: TGTGCCAGCAGCTTTAGAAACACCATATATTTT. Translating gives CASSFRNTIYF.

This chain links TRBV3-1 (or the pseudogene TRBV3-2) with TRBJ2-2, with 9 bases matching TRBD2. With 1 base clipped from V and 3 bases from J, the junction kept 3 bases outside the gene matches. CDR3 length equals 16 residues. Germline values: CDR1 LGHDT, CDR2 YNNKEL (reference sequence). The CDR3 DNA follows: TGTGCCAGCAGCCAAGGGACTAGCGCTTACACCGGGGAGCTGTTTTTT. Translated: CASSQGTSAYTGELFF.

J is TRBJ2-6 and V is TRBV6-1; weak D call: TRBD2 (5 bases). The V gene's germline CDR1 is MNHNS and CDR2 SASEGT. The CDR3 runs 15 residues. Trimming removed 1 base from V and 12 bases from J, with 16 bases in between. CDR3 residues: CASSEEAPSLSVLTF. CDR3 sequence (DNA): TGTGCCAGCAGTGAAGAAGCGCCTAGCCTGAGCGTCCTGACTTTC.

This clone was observed a single time. The genes are TRBV4-1 and TRBJ2-1, with TRBD2 matching over 14 bases. This CDR3 has 17 residues. Germline V gene data show CDR1 as MGHRA and CDR2 as YSYEKL. J gave up 9 bases and V 5 bases, and 12 bases lay outside the gene matches. The CDR3 DNA reads as TGCGCCAGCAGCGCGAATCCGGGACTAGCGGGGGAGAGTGAGCAGTTCTTC. Its translation: CASSANPGLAGESEQFF.

This sequence joins TRBV19 and TRBJ1-5, with D possibly TRBD1 on 6 matching bases. The CDR3 length is 16 residues. V was pared by 3 bases and J by 5 bases, with 17 bases between. In germline, CDR1 is LNHDA, CDR2 SQIVND (reference sequence). CDR3 sequence reads: CASSIPFRQEDQPQHF. CDR3 nucleotides: TGTGCCAGTAGTATTCCTTTTCGACAGGAGGATCAGCCCCAGCATTTT. The variable domain in full, with the rest retrieved from reference TRBV19 and TRBJ1-5, is DGGITQSPKYLFRKEGQNVTLSCEQNLNHDAMYWYRQDPGQGLRLIYYSQIVNDFQKGDIAEGYSVSREKKESFPLTVTSAQKNPTAFYLCASSIPFRQEDQPQHFGDGTRLSIL.